This TCR beta chain was identified during a study of blood T cell repertoires in COVID-19. Across the study: The United States, Italy and Spain supplied acute and convalescent COVID-19 samples. The analysed material was cDNA or gDNA that came from T cells, B-cell-depleted T cells, or PBMCs.

This clone appeared many times. One end of the junction is discordant with germline, which a read error may explain. The CDR3 is 16 amino acids. CDR1 and CDR2 (germline): SSHAT, FNYEAQ (reference sequence). Repertoires were generated with immunoSEQ multiplex PCR, while TCRdb's copy carries only in-frame clones and drops some. The table includes approximately 250,000 clones, nearly 85% detected once. Sequencing input: peripheral blood. The chain recombines TRBV7-7 with TRBJ2-5; D is unresolved. The TCR originated in a human donor in a cohort sampled during active COVID-19. CDR3 DNA sequence: TGTGCTAGCAGCTATCACTTAGATTCCCCGCTGGAGACCCAGTACTTC. Translation gives CASSYHLDSPLETQYF.